This TCR beta chain emerged from a study of T cells of healthy individuals. Trimming took off 3 bases at V and 0 bases at J, with 8 bases between the two ends. The V gene's germline CDR1 is DFQATT and CDR2 SNEGSKA (reference sequence). This CDR3 comprises 13 residues. TCRdb re-called the 5' RACE reads through MiXCR, storing one row per CDR3 protein. The table includes around 53,000 distinct CDR3 sequences, approximately 15% detected once. This clonotype was picked up a small number of times. V and J are TRBV20-1 and TRBJ1-1; D is ambiguous. The sequence came from a human donor in good health. CDR3 sequence (DNA): TGCAGTGCTAGCCTACACATGAACACTGAAGCTTTCTTT. It specifies CSASLHMNTEAFF.